This T cell receptor (beta chain) was captured in a study of T-cell reconstitution after alpha-beta-depleted transplantation in children. Preparation of the TCRbeta library involved a method that used unique molecular identifiers. TCRdb used MiXCR to reprocess the PCR reads, holding one entry per CDR3 protein. The repertoire has around 440,000 distinct CDR3 sequences, about 10% of them found once; the top ten carry around 2.2%. This clonotype came up many times. The sequence was obtained from a child aged 2-9 years with inherited bone marrow failure, due to receive a stem cell transplant. Sequences were derived from PBMCs, sampled before TCRalphabeta/CD19-depleted stem cell transplant.

CDR3 region: CASSLLGHYEQYF. The CDR3, as DNA: TGCGCCAGCAGCTTGTTGGGCCACTACGAGCAGTACTTC. This chain joins TRBV5-1 and TRBJ2-7; D is ambiguous. CDR1 SGHRS and CDR2 YFSETQ come from the germline V gene. The CDR3 covers 13 residues. With 1 base removed from V and 3 bases from J, the gap between germline ends came to 8 bases.